This T cell receptor beta chain emerged from a study of Ad26.COV2.S vaccination and SARS-CoV-2 variants. The assay was immunoSEQ multiplex PCR, and TCRdb's table has in-frame clones only and misses some. The table has some 390,000 clones, approximately 91% seen once; the top ten hold around 1.9%. The CDR3 has 15 amino acids. Germline V gene sequence: CDR1 SGDLS, CDR2 YYNGEE. V lost 4 bases to trimming and J lost 4 bases; unmatched junction nucleotides: 4. As to treatment: around 19 received Ad26.COV2.S at low or high dose, single or two shots; about 5 received placebo; per-sample allocation not given. On day 63 after the first injection, vaccine and placebo recipients gave samples.

This TCR derives from a person between 18 and 65 years old who received the Ad26.COV2.S COVID-19 vaccine or a placebo. The chain couples TRBV9 to TRBJ2-7; 14 bases are shared with TRBD2. This specimen consisted of peripheral blood, obtained in a trial of Ad26.COV2.S vaccine versus placebo. DNA for the CDR3: TGTGCCAGCAGCCCTGGACTAGCGGGAGGATACGAGCAGTACTTC. It translates to CASSPGLAGGYEQYF. Full variable domain (missing parts from reference TRBV9 and TRBJ2-7): DSGVTQTPKHLITATGQRVTLRCSPRSGDLSVYWYQQSLDQGLQFLIQYYNGEERAKGNILERFSAQQFPDLHSELNLSSLELGDSALYFCASSPGLAGGYEQYFGPGTRLTVT.